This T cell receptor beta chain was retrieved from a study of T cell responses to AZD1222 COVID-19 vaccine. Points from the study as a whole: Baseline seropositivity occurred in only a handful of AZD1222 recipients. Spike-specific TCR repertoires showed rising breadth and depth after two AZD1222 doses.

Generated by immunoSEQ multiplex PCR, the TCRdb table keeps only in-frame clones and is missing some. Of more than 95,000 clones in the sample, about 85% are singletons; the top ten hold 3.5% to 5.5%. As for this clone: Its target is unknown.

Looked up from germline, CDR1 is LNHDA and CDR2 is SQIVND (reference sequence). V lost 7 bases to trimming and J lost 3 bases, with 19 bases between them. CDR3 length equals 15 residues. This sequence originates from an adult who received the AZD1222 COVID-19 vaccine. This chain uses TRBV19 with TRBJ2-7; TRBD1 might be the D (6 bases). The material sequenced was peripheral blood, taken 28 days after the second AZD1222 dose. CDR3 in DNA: TGTGCCAGTACCCCTAGGTTGGACAGATTCTACGAGCAGTACTTC. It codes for CASTPRLDRFYEQYF.